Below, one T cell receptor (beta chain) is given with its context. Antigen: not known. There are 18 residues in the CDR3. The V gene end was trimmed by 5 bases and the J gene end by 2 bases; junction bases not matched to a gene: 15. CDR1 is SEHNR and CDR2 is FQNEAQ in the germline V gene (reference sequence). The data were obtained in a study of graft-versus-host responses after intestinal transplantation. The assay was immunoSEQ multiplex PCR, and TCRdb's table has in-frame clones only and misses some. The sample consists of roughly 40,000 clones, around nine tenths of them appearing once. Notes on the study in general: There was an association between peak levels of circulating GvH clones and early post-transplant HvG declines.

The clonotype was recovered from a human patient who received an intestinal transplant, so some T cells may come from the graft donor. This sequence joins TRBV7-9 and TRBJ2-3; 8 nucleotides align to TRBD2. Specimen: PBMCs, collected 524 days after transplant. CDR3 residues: CASSPTPGAGLDTDTQYF. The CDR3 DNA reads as TGTGCCAGCAGCCCCACCCCCGGCGCGGGACTAGACACAGATACGCAGTATTTT.